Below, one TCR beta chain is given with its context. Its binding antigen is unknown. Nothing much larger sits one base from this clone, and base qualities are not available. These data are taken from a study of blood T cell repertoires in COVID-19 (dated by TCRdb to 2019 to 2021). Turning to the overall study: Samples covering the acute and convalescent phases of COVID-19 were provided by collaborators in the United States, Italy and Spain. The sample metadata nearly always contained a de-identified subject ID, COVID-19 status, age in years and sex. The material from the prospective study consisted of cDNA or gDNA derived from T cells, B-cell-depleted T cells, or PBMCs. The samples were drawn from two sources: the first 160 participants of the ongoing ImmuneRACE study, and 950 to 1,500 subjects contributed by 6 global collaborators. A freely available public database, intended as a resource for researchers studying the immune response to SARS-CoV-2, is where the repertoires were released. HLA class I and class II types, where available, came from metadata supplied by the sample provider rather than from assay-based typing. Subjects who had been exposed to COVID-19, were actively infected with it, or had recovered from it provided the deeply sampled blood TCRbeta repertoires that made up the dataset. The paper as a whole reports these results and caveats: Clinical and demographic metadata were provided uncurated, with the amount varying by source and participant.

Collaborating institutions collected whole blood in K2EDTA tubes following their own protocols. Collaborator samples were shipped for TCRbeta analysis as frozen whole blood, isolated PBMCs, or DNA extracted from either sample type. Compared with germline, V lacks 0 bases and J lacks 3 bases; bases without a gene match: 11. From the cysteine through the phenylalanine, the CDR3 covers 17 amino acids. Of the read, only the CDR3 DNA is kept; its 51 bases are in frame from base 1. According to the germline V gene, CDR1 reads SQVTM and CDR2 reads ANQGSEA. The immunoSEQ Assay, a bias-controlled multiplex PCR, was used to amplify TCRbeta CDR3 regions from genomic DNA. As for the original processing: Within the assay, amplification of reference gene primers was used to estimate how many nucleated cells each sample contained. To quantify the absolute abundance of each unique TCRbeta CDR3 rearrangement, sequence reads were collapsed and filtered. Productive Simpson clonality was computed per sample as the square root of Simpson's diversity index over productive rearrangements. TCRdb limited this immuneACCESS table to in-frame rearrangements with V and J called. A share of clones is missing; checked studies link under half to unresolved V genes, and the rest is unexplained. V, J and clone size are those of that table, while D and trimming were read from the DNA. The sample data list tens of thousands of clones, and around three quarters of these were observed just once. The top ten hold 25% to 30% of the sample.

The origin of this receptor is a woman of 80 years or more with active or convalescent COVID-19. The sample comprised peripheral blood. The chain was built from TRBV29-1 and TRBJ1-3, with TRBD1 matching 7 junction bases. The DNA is TGCAGCGTTGAAGATCGGAACAGGGGCCCAGATGGAAACACCATATATTTT. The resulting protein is CSVEDRNRGPDGNTIYF.